One and the same sample provided the 13 T cell receptor beta chains below, sequenced in a study of blood T cell repertoires in COVID-19. Sequencing used immunoSEQ multiplex PCR; TCRdb keeps in-frame clones, though not all of them. The sample has 90,000 to 140,000 clones, 65% to 90% seen once; the top ten hold 37%. Material: peripheral blood. These receptors all stem from an elderly man with acute or convalescent COVID-19.

This sequence joins TRBV14 and TRBJ2-2; D ambiguous. This CDR3 comprises 13 residues. Germline-derived CDR1 and CDR2 are SGHDN and FVKESK. V was cut by 4 bases and J by 6 bases, with 9 bases left in between. CDR3 amino acids: CASSLVAPGELFF. In DNA form, the CDR3 reads TGTGCCAGCAGCCTAGTTGCACCCGGGGAGCTGTTTTTT.

This clone was found a few times. V and J are TRBV7-9 and TRBJ1-1; 8 positions match TRBD1. With V trimmed by 5 bases and J by 0 bases, 5 bases remained unmatched. The CDR3 has 15 residues. Germline CDR1 reads SEHNR; CDR2 reads FQNEAQ (reference sequence). The CDR3 loop reads CASSRLDRVNTEAFF. The CDR3, as DNA: TGTGCCAGCAGCCGACTGGACAGGGTGAACACTGAAGCTTTCTTT.

This chain joins TRBV12-3 or TRBV12-4 and TRBJ2-7; D is possibly TRBD1 (6 bases). The CDR3 has 13 amino acids. V was cut by 6 bases and J by 3 bases, with 12 bases left in between. The CDR3 bases are TGTGCCAGCAGCCGGGACAAGAACTACGAGCAGTACTTC. It translates to CASSRDKNYEQYF.

The V call is TRBV28, the J call TRBJ1-6; 7 positions match TRBD1. In germline, CDR1 is MDHEN, CDR2 SYDVKM. This CDR3 contains 12 residues. Germline trimming cut 10 bases from V and 10 bases from J; bases unmatched to any gene: 7. Here the CDR3 DNA reads TGTGCCACCGACAGGGAGTTATCACCCCTCCACTTT. It codes for CATDRELSPLHF.

CDR3 in DNA: TGTGCCAGTAGTATAGCCCACCGGGTCCGAGGCACTGAAGCTTTCTTT. Its translation is CASSIAHRVRGTEAFF. V and J are TRBV19 and TRBJ1-1, with unresolved D. The V end was cut by 1 base, the J end by 4 bases, with 16 bases between. This CDR3 contains 16 residues. Germline CDR1 reads LNHDA; CDR2 reads SQIVND (reference sequence). The complete variable domain, with remaining parts taken from reference TRBV19 and TRBJ1-1, reads DGGITQSPKYLFRKEGQNVTLSCEQNLNHDAMYWYRQDPGQGLRLIYYSQIVNDFQKGDIAEGYSVSREKKESFPLTVTSAQKNPTAFYLCASSIAHRVRGTEAFFGQGTRLTVV.

Ten or more counts support this clone. The CDR3 sequence: CASSMDRYGYTF. CDR3 nucleotide sequence: TGTGCCAGCAGCATGGACAGATATGGCTACACCTTC. The chain has TRBV7-2 and TRBJ1-2; D might be TRBD1 (6 bases). CDR3 size: 12 residues. Germline-derived CDR1 and CDR2 are SGHTA and FQGNSA. V lost 5 bases to trimming and J lost 5 bases, with 9 bases between them.

This rearrangement joins TRBV18 to TRBJ2-3; maybe TRBD2 (6 bases). The length of the CDR3 is 14 residues. In germline, CDR1 is KGHSH, CDR2 LQKENI. Trimming pared 5 bases from V and 11 bases from J, leaving 20 bases between. The CDR3 bases are TGTGCCAGCTCAAGCGGGTCGGGACGGCGGGGGCAGTATTTT. As protein: CASSSGSGRRGQYF.

By share of the sample, this clone is medium-sized. This sequence joins TRBV6-5 and TRBJ1-6; D possibly corresponds to TRBD1 (6 bases). CDR1 and CDR2 (germline): MNHEY, SVGAGI. There are 13 residues in the CDR3. V dropped 3 bases and J dropped 9 bases, with 9 bases sitting between them. The DNA for the CDR3 is TGTGCCAGCAGTTATCAGGGGAGTTCACCCCTCCACTTT. Encoded protein: CASSYQGSSPLHF.

This sequence joins TRBV19 and TRBJ2-3; 13 nucleotides align to TRBD2. CDR1 is LNHDA and CDR2 is SQIVND in the germline V gene (reference sequence). After removal of 6 bases from V and 3 bases from J, the junction contained 6 bases not matched to a gene. The length of the CDR3 is 16 residues. The CDR3, as DNA: TGTGCCAGTAGACGGACTAGCGGGAGTATAACAGATACGCAGTATTTT. This translates into CASRRTSGSITDTQYF.

The V call is TRBV6-5, the J call TRBJ2-7; D is perhaps TRBD1 (6 bases). Deletions cut 7 bases from V and 4 bases from J, with 17 bases between. Germline loops: CDR1 MNHEY, CDR2 SVGAGI. The CDR3 extends over 14 amino acids. The CDR3 bases are TGTGCCAGCAAGTCGGGCAGGGGATCGTACGAGCAGTACTTC. The encoded protein is CASKSGRGSYEQYF.

The V and J genes are TRBV7-2 and TRBJ2-7; 12 bases align to TRBD2. The germline V gene has CDR1 SGHTA and CDR2 FQGNSA. V gave up 0 bases and J gave up 6 bases; unmatched junction bases: 6. This CDR3 has 16 residues. The CDR3 reads CASSLAASGRAPEQYF. The CDR3 nucleotides read TGTGCCAGCAGCTTAGCGGCTAGCGGGAGGGCCCCCGAGCAGTACTTC.

This chain joins TRBV6-1 and TRBJ1-5; the D is unclear. Looked up from germline, CDR1 is MNHNS and CDR2 is SASEGT. CDR3 length: 14 residues. V lost 0 bases, J lost 0 bases, and 3 bases lay in between. The CDR3 protein is CASSEAYSNQPQHF. CDR3 coding DNA: TGTGCCAGCAGTGAAGCTTATAGCAATCAGCCCCAGCATTTT.

The chain uses TRBV29-1 and TRBJ1-1; D is undetermined. From germline, CDR1 is SQVTM and CDR2 ANQGSEA. The CDR3 length is 14 residues. V lost 4 bases and J lost 0, with 12 bases in between. DNA for the CDR3: TGCAGCGTTGCCTGGGTCGGGGTGAACACTGAAGCTTTCTTT. Its protein is CSVAWVGVNTEAFF. Looking up the rest from reference TRBV29-1 and TRBJ1-1 gives the full variable domain: SAVISQKPSRDICQRGTSLTIQCQVDSQVTMMFWYRQQPGQSLTLIATANQGSEATYESGFVIDKFPISRPNLTFSTLTVSNMSPEDSSIYLCSVAWVGVNTEAFFGQGTRLTVV.